These 19 T cell receptor beta chains share one sample of origin, sequenced in a study of shared clonotypes between healthy human individuals. Generated by immunoSEQ multiplex PCR, the TCRdb table keeps only in-frame clones and is missing some. The data show 2,500,000 or so clones, 93% seen once. Material for sequencing was naive CD4+ T cells from PBMCs. Subset noted: CD45RA+ positively selected. Receptors originate from a man aged 18 to 35 in good health. Some clones in this sample may be carry-over from other donors' samples.

The chain is built from TRBV6-5 and TRBJ1-2, with D unclear. Germline-derived CDR1 and CDR2 are MNHEY and SVGAGI. This CDR3 contains 12 residues. V was pared by 6 bases and J by 4 bases, with 9 bases between. CDR3 nucleotides: TGTGCCAGCAGGAGGGTAGGCTATGGCTACACCTTC. Encoded protein: CASRRVGYGYTF.

The CDR3 is CASSLAPGGGGLPRYTF. CDR3 nucleotide sequence: TGTGCCAGCAGCTTAGCGCCAGGGGGCGGAGGACTCCCCCGCTACACCTTC. The chain combines TRBV11-1 with TRBJ1-2; TRBD1 aligns across 8 bases. V lost 0 bases and J lost 9; bases outside the gene matches: 15. CDR3 length: 17 residues. Germline lookup yields CDR1 SGHAT and CDR2 FQDESV (reference sequence). Filled out from reference TRBV11-1 and TRBJ1-2, the complete variable domain reads EAEVAQSPRYKITEKSQAVAFWCDPISGHATLYWYRQILGQGPELLVQFQDESVVDDSQLPKDRFSAERLKGVDSTLKIQPAELGDSAMYLCASSLAPGGGGLPRYTFGSGTRLTVV.

This clone was seen a handful of times. As DNA, the CDR3 is TGTGCCAGCTCACCGGGACAGATCGATGGCTACACCTTC. This encodes CASSPGQIDGYTF. The genes are TRBV18 and TRBJ1-2, with 7 bases matching TRBD1. The CDR3 spans 13 residues. Germline values: CDR1 KGHSH, CDR2 LQKENI. The ends lost 3 bases at V and 6 bases at J; junction bases unmatched: 4.

The V gene is TRBV30, the J gene TRBJ2-7, with D possibly being TRBD2 (5 bases). This CDR3 contains 14 residues. Trimming cost V 0 bases and J 4 bases, with 13 bases left between them. Germline lookup yields CDR1 GTSNPN and CDR2 SVGIG (reference sequence). CDR3 in amino acids: CAWSVEAAGYEQYF. Written as DNA, the CDR3 is TGTGCCTGGAGTGTCGAAGCGGCAGGATACGAGCAGTACTTC.

The chain uses TRBV7-9 and TRBJ1-6, with 8 bases aligning to TRBD1. The CDR3 covers 14 residues. V shed 5 bases and J 7 bases; nucleotides not matched to a gene: 4. Germline V lookup: CDR1 SEHNR, CDR2 FQNEAQ (reference sequence). The CDR3 region is CASSKDRANSPLHF. CDR3 bases: TGTGCCAGCAGCAAGGACAGGGCGAATTCACCCCTCCACTTT.

This chain uses TRBV7-2 with TRBJ1-5; possibly TRBD1 for D (5 bases). Germline V gene lookup returns CDR1 SGHTA and CDR2 FQGNSA. The V end lost 4 bases, the J end lost 10 bases, and 11 bases lay between the germline ends. The CDR3 contains 12 residues. CDR3: CASSSGTVPQHF. For the CDR3, the DNA is TGTGCCAGCAGCTCCGGGACTGTTCCCCAGCATTTT. The full variable domain, rest sourced from reference TRBV7-2 and TRBJ1-5, is GAGVSQSPSNKVTEKGKDVELRCDPISGHTALYWYRQSLGQGLEFLIYFQGNSAPDKSGLPSDRFSAERTGGSVSTLTIQRTQQEDSAVYLCASSSGTVPQHFGDGTRLSIL.

The chain employs TRBV6-4 and TRBJ2-1; D may match TRBD1 or TRBD2 (6 bases each). Germline assignment: CDR1 MRHNA and CDR2 SNTAGT. This CDR3 has 15 amino acids. Trimming shortened V by 8 bases and J by 4 bases, and 18 bases separated the two germline ends. This chain's CDR3 is CASASSGGEYNEQFF. The DNA for the CDR3 is TGTGCCAGCGCCTCCTCCGGGGGCGAGTACAATGAGCAGTTCTTC.

As for this clone: A read error may produce the germline difference seen at one junction end. The V call is TRBV7-2, the J call TRBJ2-7; weak D call: TRBD1 (5 bases). The CDR3 is 15 residues long. Germline V lookup: CDR1 SGHTA, CDR2 FQGNSA. The CDR3 spells CASSLNLAGSSESDF. In DNA, the CDR3 is TGTGCCAGCAGCTTAAATTTAGCAGGGTCGTCCGAGTCGGACTTC. Variable domain in full (rest from reference TRBV7-2 and TRBJ2-7): GAGVSQSPSNKVTEKGKDVELRCDPISGHTALYWYRQSLGQGLEFLIYFQGNSAPDKSGLPSDRFSAERTGGSVSTLTIQRTQQEDSAVYLCASSLNLAGSSESDFGPGTRLTVT.

J is TRBJ2-1 and V is TRBV15; D may be TRBD2 (5 bases). This CDR3 region has 15 residues. V was trimmed by 0 bases and J by 6 bases, leaving 12 bases between them. Per the germline V gene, CDR1 is LNHNV and CDR2 is YYDKDF (reference sequence). This chain's CDR3 is CATSRDRSRGNEQFF. CDR3 coding DNA: TGTGCCACCAGCAGAGACAGATCACGGGGCAATGAGCAGTTCTTC.

The chain uses TRBV6-5 and TRBJ2-7; tentatively, D is TRBD2 (6 bases). Germline V CDR1 and CDR2: MNHEY, SVGAGI. The V end lost 6 bases, the J end lost 2 bases, and 14 bases lay between the germline ends. The CDR3 is 14 amino acids. CDR3 region: CASRRGTGAYEQYF. In nucleotides, the CDR3 is TGTGCCAGCAGGAGAGGGACTGGGGCCTACGAGCAGTACTTC.

The rearrangement joins TRBV7-3 to TRBJ1-1; TRBD1 agrees at 9 bases. The CDR3 is 15 residues long. Germline CDR1 reads SGHTA; CDR2 reads FQGTGA. V was clipped by 0 bases and J by 11 bases; unmatched bases: 10. In DNA, the CDR3 is TGTGCCAGCAGCTTAACCACAGGGGGCGGCTTGTTGGCTTTCTTT. Its protein is CASSLTTGGGLLAFF.

The chain couples TRBV7-9 to TRBJ2-2; D remains ambiguous. The CDR3 runs 14 residues. V lost 5 bases to trimming and J lost 4 bases, with 11 bases between them. Germline CDR1 reads SEHNR; CDR2 reads FQNEAQ (reference sequence). CDR3: CASSGGEVTGELFF. The CDR3 nucleotides read TGTGCCAGCAGCGGTGGAGAAGTCACCGGGGAGCTGTTTTTT.

About this clone: At the DNA level, this CDR3 is encoded by other sequences in the same sample as well. CDR3 residues: CASSPYTDTQYF. Written as DNA, the CDR3 is TGTGCCAGCAGCCCGTACACAGATACGCAGTATTTT. The gene calls are TRBV5-4 and TRBJ2-3; D unresolved. The CDR3 has 12 amino acids. Trimming took off 4 bases at V and 2 bases at J, with 5 bases between the two ends. Germline values: CDR1 SGHNT, CDR2 YYREEE (reference sequence).

The chain carries TRBV6-1 and TRBJ1-5; the D is unclear. Trimming cost V 5 bases and J 3 bases, with 8 bases left between them. In germline, CDR1 is MNHNS, CDR2 SASEGT. CDR3 length: 13 residues. The DNA of the CDR3 is TGTGCCAGCAGTAACAGCTACAATCAGCCCCAGCATTTT. Protein: CASSNSYNQPQHF.

The chain is built from TRBV6-1 and TRBJ1-1, with D maybe TRBD1 (5 bases). The V gene's germline CDR1 is MNHNS and CDR2 SASEGT. There are 14 residues in the CDR3. V shed 3 bases and J shed 4 bases, with 12 bases lying between them. The CDR3 DNA reads as TGTGCCAGCAGTGAGTGGGGGACCGGCACTGAAGCTTTCTTT. It specifies CASSEWGTGTEAFF.

The chain combines TRBV28 with TRBJ1-2; D uncertain. The CDR3 runs to 14 residues. Germline V gene sequence: CDR1 MDHEN, CDR2 SYDVKM. The V gene lost 7 bases and the J gene lost 3 bases, with 15 bases spanning the gap. The CDR3: CASTTTAPYYGYTF. The CDR3 DNA reads as TGTGCCAGCACCACTACTGCCCCGTACTATGGCTACACCTTC.

This chain's CDR3 is CASSLGTGNTIYF. The CDR3 DNA follows: TGTGCCAGTTCCTTAGGCACTGGAAACACCATATATTTT. The chain links TRBV19 to TRBJ1-3; D is unclear. With 8 bases removed from V and 2 bases from J, the gap between germline ends came to 10 bases. Germline assignment: CDR1 LNHDA and CDR2 SQIVND (reference sequence). The CDR3 sequence is 13 residues long.

The chain uses TRBV19 and TRBJ2-1; no clear D gene. This CDR3 is 13 amino acids long. In germline, CDR1 is LNHDA, CDR2 SQIVND (reference sequence). The V and J ends lost 7 bases and 4 bases respectively, with 11 bases between them. In nucleotides, the CDR3 is TGTGCCAGTATAGACGACGCATACAATGAGCAGTTCTTC. This gives the protein CASIDDAYNEQFF.

This sequence joins TRBV5-4 and TRBJ2-5; 7 bases are a match to TRBD1. The DNA end favors TRBJ2-7, so the J call may be wrong. Germline CDR1 is SGHNT and CDR2 is YYREEE (reference sequence). The CDR3 covers 13 residues. This chain's CDR3 is CASSRGTVDEQYF. The CDR3 DNA sequence: TGTGCCAGCAGCAGGGGGACAGTCGACGAGCAGTACTTC.